A selection of T cell receptor beta chains follows, all from one sample in a study of technical replicates of blood from several donors. Produced via immunoSEQ multiplex PCR; TCRdb's table is partial and in-frame only. This sample carries some 75,000 clones, approximately 96% of them seen once, and the ten largest clones take 0.31%. Sequencing used T cells isolated from PBMCs. These receptors were obtained from a human donor in good health. Each CDR3 is given with its conserved first and last residue. The order of the fields is V gene, D gene, clone size, J gene, CDR3 protein, CDR3 DNA. The D gene is left open where the match is weak. For some rows the clone size is stated as once, few or many, or as a class when expanded; others skip it.

TRBV2	TRBD1	.	TRBJ2-6	CASSETGGSSGANVLTF	TGTGCCAGCAGTGAAACAGGGGGAAGCTCTGGGGCCAACGTCCTGACTTTC
TRBV4-1	.	.	TRBJ1-2	CASSQDWAAGGYTF	TGCGCCAGCAGCCAAGACTGGGCCGCGGGTGGCTACACCTTC
TRBV18	TRBD1	.	TRBJ2-7	CASSGSGTGSYEQYF	TGTGCCAGCTCGGGGTCCGGGACAGGCTCCTACGAGCAGTACTTC
TRBV13	TRBD2	.	TRBJ2-3	CASSLAASGRTDTQYF	TGTGCCAGCAGCTTAGCCGCTAGCGGGAGAACAGATACGCAGTATTTT
TRBV5-1	.	.	TRBJ2-3	CASSRGTATSTDTQYF	TGCGCCAGCAGTCGGGGGACAGCTACTAGCACAGATACGCAGTATTTT
TRBV6-5	.	.	TRBJ1-2	CASSQYLHRAEGYTF	TGTGCCAGCAGCCAATACCTACACAGGGCGGAAGGCTACACCTTC
TRBV11-2	.	.	TRBJ2-1	CASSFSYNEQFF	TGTGCCAGCAGCTTTAGTTACAATGAGCAGTTCTTC
TRBV25-1	TRBD1	.	TRBJ1-1	CASSETRGDTEAFF	TGTGCCAGCAGTGAGACCAGGGGGGACACTGAAGCTTTCTTT
TRBV9	TRBD1	.	TRBJ2-5	CASSVDYGQGRAQYF	TGTGCCAGCAGCGTCGATTACGGACAGGGCAGAGCCCAGTACTTC
TRBV30	.	.	TRBJ2-7	CAWGAGYLYEQYF	TGTGCCTGGGGGGCTGGGTATCTCTACGAGCAGTACTTC
TRBV5-4	.	.	TRBJ1-1	CASSSGGVNRNTEAFF	TGTGCCAGCAGCTCCGGGGGGGTCAACCGAAACACTGAAGCTTTCTTT
TRBV15	.	.	TRBJ1-1	CATSRDIQAMNTEAFF	TGTGCCACCAGCAGAGATATACAGGCCATGAACACTGAAGCTTTCTTT
TRBV7-6	.	.	TRBJ2-1	CASSLGGLYNEQFF	TGTGCCAGCAGCTTAGGAGGGCTGTACAATGAGCAGTTCTTC
TRBV7-9	TRBD2	.	TRBJ2-2	CASSRWTSRNTGELFF	TGTGCCAGCAGCCGATGGACTAGCAGGAACACCGGGGAGCTGTTTTTT
TRBV27	TRBD2	once	TRBJ2-7	CASSLELAGGDEQYF	TGTGCCAGCAGTTTAGAACTAGCGGGAGGGGACGAGCAGTACTTC
TRBV27	TRBD1	.	TRBJ1-2	CASSSQGTGAGGYTF	TGTGCCAGCAGTTCCCAGGGGACAGGTGCGGGGGGCTACACCTTC
TRBV10-1	TRBD2	.	TRBJ2-2	CASSPTSGNTGELFF	TGCGCCAGCAGTCCGACTAGCGGGAACACCGGGGAGCTGTTTTTT
TRBV9	.	.	TRBJ1-1	CASSALGETEAFF	TGTGCCAGCAGCGCCTTAGGGGAAACTGAAGCTTTCTTT
TRBV11-3	TRBD1	.	TRBJ2-1	CASTRTGGFYNEQFF	TGTGCCAGCACCAGGACAGGGGGTTTCTACAATGAGCAGTTCTTC
TRBV7-3	.	once	TRBJ2-1	CASSLTGANHNEQFF	TGTGCCAGCAGCTTAACGGGAGCTAACCACAATGAGCAGTTCTTC
TRBV30	.	.	TRBJ1-3	CAWSEDSGNTIYF	TGTGCCTGGAGTGAGGACAGTGGAAACACCATATATTTT
TRBV11-3	TRBD1	.	TRBJ2-1	CASSLYRDREIIDEQFF	TGTGCCAGCAGCTTATACCGGGACAGGGAGATTATCGATGAGCAGTTCTTC
TRBV9	.	.	TRBJ2-1	CASSVAGMLYNEQFF	TGTGCCAGCAGCGTGGCCGGGATGCTTTACAATGAGCAGTTCTTC
TRBV7-2	TRBD1	.	TRBJ2-1	CASSPGTDNEQFF	TGTGCCAGCAGCCCCGGGACAGACAATGAGCAGTTCTTC
TRBV29-1	TRBD1	.	TRBJ2-5	CSVEDHQPGTGYLTQYF	TGCAGCGTTGAAGATCACCAGCCTGGGACAGGGTACTTGACCCAGTACTTC
TRBV29-1	TRBD2	.	TRBJ2-1	CSVVTSGSYEQFF	TGCAGCGTTGTGACTAGCGGGAGCTATGAGCAGTTCTTC
TRBV11-2	TRBD2	once	TRBJ2-3	CASSLFVAGGDTQYF	TGTGCCAGCAGCTTATTCGTGGCGGGGGGAGATACGCAGTATTTT
TRBV29-1	TRBD2	.	TRBJ2-1	CSAASGLYNEQFF	TGCAGCGCTGCTAGCGGGCTTTACAATGAGCAGTTCTTC
TRBV19	TRBD1	.	TRBJ1-1	CASTLRQGKTEAFF	TGTGCCAGTACCCTTAGACAGGGGAAGACTGAAGCTTTCTTT